The 6 T cell receptor beta chains reported below all come from one sample, sequenced in a study of blood T cells in healthy people across ages. Through a sample-barcoded 5' primer and a J-beta primer mix, a second PCR was run for 7 to 11 cycles. TCRdb re-called the 5' RACE reads through MiXCR, storing one row per CDR3 protein. The sample includes more than 600,000 distinct CDR3 sequences, roughly 25% of them seen just once. These data are also associated with another study on T cells of mothers and their children.

Source material: blood. These receptor sequences come from a boy younger than 18 in good health.

The gene calls are TRBV29-1 and TRBJ2-5, with TRBD2 identical over 9 bases. The J call may be faulty, since TRBJ2-1 better matches the DNA end. Germline values: CDR1 SQVTM, CDR2 ANQGSEA. This CDR3 has 15 residues. The CDR3 bases are TGCAGCGTTGACGGGAACAGACTAGCGGAGGATGAGCAGTTCTTC. It encodes CSVDGNRLAEDEQFF.

Only a few counts were recorded for this clonotype. The chain is built from TRBV6-5 and TRBJ2-5, with 8 bases lining up with TRBD1. Germline V gene lookup returns CDR1 MNHEY and CDR2 SVGAGI. With 7 bases clipped from V and 5 bases from J, the junction kept 3 bases outside the gene matches. The CDR3 sequence is 12 residues long. This chain's CDR3 is CASTDRAETQYF. CDR3 bases: TGTGCCAGCACGGACAGGGCGGAGACCCAGTACTTC.

The V and J genes are TRBV6-1 and TRBJ2-5, with D perhaps matching TRBD1 (6 bases). The germline V gene has CDR1 MNHNS and CDR2 SASEGT. The V end was cut by 3 bases, the J end by 5 bases, with 13 bases between. The CDR3 runs 14 residues. The CDR3 region is CASSDRGVRETQYF. The CDR3 DNA follows: TGTGCCAGCAGTGACAGGGGAGTAAGGGAGACCCAGTACTTC.

The rearrangement joins TRBV13 to TRBJ2-3; 7 nucleotides match TRBD1. Trimming cost V 4 bases and J 1 base; bases outside gene matches: 2. Germline CDR1 reads PRHDT; CDR2 reads FYEKMQ (reference sequence). The CDR3 is made up of 14 amino acids. The CDR3 DNA follows: TGTGCCAGCAGCTGGGACAGTCGCACAGATACGCAGTATTTT. It is translated as CASSWDSRTDTQYF.

This clonotype was counted only a few times. The V and J genes are TRBV7-2 and TRBJ1-5; D gene unclear. Germline loops: CDR1 SGHTA, CDR2 FQGNSA. V lost 0 bases, J lost 6 bases, and 9 bases lay in between. The CDR3 covers 14 residues. CDR3 coding DNA: TGTGCCAGCAGCTTAGCGCTAGGGAGTCAGCCCCAGCATTTT. Its translation: CASSLALGSQPQHF.

The J gene is TRBJ2-5, the V gene TRBV29-1; 9 positions match TRBD2. The DNA end is a closer match to TRBJ2-1, so the J assignment may be wrong. The CDR3 contains 15 residues. Per the germline V gene, CDR1 is SQVTM and CDR2 is ANQGSEA. CDR3 in DNA: TGCAGCGTTGGGCTAGCGGGGCCTATTGGCTATGAGCAGTTCTTC. Translated, it gives CSVGLAGPIGYEQFF.